This T cell receptor beta chain originates from a study of cytomegalovirus exposure and HLA in healthy donors. The PCR ran on 60 Vbeta and 13 Jbeta primers. Assay used: immunoSEQ multiplex PCR; TCRdb lists only in-frame clones, some missing. The sample lists over 100,000 clones; approximately 70% were seen once. The junction had 9 bases not matched to a gene; V was cut back by 2 bases and J by 10 bases. Germline V lookup: CDR1 MNHEY, CDR2 SVGAGI. This CDR3 has 15 residues. The TCR originated in a man aged 25-45 years in good health and CMV-seropositive. The chain carries TRBV6-5 and TRBJ1-4; 8 positions agree with TRBD1. The sample was PBMCs. The CDR3 DNA reads as TGTGCCAGCAGTTACGCCGGACAGGGAGGTGGAAAACTGTTTTTT. Translation: CASSYAGQGGGKLFF.